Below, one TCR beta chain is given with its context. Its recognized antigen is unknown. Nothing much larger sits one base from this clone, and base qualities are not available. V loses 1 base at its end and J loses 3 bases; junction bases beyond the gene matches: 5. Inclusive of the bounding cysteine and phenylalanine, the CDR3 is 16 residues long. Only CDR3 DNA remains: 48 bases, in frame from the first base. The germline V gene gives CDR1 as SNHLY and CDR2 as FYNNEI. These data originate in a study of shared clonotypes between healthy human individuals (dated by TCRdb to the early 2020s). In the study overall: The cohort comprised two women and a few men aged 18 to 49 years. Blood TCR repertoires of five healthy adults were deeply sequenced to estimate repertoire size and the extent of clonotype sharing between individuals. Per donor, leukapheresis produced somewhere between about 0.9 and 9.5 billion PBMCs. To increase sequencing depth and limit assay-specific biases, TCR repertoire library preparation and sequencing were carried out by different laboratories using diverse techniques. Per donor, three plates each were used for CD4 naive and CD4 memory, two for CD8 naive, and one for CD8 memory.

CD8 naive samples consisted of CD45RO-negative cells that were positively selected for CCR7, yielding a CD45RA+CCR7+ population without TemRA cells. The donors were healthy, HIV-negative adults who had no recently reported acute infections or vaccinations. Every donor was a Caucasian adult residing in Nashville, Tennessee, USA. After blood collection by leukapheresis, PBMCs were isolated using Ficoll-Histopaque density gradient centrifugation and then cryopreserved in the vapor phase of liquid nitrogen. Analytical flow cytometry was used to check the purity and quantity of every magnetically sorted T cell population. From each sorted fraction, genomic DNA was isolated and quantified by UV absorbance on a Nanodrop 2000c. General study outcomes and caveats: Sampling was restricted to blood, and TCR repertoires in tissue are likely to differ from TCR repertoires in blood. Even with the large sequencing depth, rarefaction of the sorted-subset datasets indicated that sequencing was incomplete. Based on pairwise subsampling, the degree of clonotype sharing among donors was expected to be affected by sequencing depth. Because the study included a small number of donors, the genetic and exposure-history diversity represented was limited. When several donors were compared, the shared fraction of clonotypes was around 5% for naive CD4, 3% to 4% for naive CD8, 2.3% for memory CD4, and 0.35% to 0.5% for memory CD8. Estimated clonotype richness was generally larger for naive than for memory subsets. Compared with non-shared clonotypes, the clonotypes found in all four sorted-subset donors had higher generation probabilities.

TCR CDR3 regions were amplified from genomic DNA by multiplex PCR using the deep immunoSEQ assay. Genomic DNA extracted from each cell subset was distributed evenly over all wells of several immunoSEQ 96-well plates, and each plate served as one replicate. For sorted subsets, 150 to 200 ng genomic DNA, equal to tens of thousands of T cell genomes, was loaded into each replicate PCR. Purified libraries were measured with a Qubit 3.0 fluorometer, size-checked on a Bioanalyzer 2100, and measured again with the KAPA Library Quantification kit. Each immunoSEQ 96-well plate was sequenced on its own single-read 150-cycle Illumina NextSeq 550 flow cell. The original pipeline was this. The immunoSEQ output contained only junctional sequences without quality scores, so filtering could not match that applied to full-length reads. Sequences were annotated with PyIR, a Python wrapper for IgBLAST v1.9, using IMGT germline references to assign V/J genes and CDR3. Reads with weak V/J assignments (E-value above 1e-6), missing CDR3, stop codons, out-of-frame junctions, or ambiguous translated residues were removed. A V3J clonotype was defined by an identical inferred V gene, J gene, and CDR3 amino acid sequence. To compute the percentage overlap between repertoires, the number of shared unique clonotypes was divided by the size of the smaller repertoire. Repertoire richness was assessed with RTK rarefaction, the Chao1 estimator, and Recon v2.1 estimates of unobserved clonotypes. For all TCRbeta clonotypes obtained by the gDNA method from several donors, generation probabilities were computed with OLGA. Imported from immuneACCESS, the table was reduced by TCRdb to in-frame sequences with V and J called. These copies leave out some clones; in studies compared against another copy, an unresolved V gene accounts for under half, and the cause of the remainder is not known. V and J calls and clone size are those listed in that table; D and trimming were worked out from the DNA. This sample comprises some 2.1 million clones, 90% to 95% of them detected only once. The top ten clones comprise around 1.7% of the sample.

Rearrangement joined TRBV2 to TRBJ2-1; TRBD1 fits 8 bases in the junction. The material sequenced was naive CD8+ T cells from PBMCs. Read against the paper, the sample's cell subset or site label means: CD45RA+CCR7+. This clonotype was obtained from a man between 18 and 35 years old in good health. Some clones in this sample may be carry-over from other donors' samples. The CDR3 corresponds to CASSEGQGADYNEQFF. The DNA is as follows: TGTGCCAGCAGTGAAGGGCAGGGGGCGGACTACAATGAGCAGTTCTTC.